This TCR beta chain was identified in a study of T cells after yellow fever vaccination. TCRdb processed the 5' RACE reads anew with MiXCR; each CDR3 protein has one entry. The data contain 340,000 or so distinct CDR3 sequences, 12% of them seen just once; the ten biggest clones take up around 3%. Trimming pared 7 bases from V and 0 bases from J, leaving 10 bases between. The CDR3 extends over 15 amino acids. The receptor's source is a man in his late teens or twenties who received the YFV17D yellow fever vaccine. The chain employs TRBV12-3 or TRBV12-4 and TRBJ2-6, with D hard to call. The sample was CD4+ T cells sorted from PBMCs, taken 15 days after the yellow fever booster vaccination. The CDR3 sequence is CASTPWRSGANVLTF. The CDR3 DNA sequence: TGTGCCAGCACCCCCTGGCGCTCTGGGGCCAACGTCCTGACTTTC.